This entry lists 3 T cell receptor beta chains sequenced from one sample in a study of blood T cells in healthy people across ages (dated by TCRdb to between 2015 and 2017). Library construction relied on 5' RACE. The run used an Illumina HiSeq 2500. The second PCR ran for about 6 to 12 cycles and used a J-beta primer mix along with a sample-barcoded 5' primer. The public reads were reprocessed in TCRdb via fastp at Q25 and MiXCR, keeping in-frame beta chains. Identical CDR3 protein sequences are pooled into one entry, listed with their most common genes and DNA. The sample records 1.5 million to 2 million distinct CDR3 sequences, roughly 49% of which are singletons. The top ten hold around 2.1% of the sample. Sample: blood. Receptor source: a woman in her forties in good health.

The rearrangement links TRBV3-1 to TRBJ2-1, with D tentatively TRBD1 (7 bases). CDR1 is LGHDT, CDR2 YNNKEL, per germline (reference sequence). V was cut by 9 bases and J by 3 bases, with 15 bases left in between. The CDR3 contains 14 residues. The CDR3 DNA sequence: TGTGCCAGTCAAGGAGGGGGCGGCTACAATGAGCAGTTCTTC. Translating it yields CASQGGGGYNEQFF.

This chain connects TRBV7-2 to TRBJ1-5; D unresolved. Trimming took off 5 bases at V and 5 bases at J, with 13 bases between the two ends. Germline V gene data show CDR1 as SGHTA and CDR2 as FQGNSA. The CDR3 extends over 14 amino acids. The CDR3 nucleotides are TGTGCCAGCAGCCCCCTCCTAGTTGATCAGCCCCAGCATTTT. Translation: CASSPLLVDQPQHF.

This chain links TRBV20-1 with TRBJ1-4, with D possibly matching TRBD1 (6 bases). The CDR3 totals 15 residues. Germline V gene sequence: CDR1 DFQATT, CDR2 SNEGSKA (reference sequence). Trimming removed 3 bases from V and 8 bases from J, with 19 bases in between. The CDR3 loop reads CSASREAGAKEKLFF. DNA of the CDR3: TGCAGTGCTAGTAGAGAGGCGGGGGCGAAGGAAAAACTGTTTTTT.